This passage covers 26 T cell receptor beta chains from one sample sequenced in a study of OX40 agonist ivuxolimab in advanced cancers. Assay used: immunoSEQ multiplex PCR; TCRdb lists only in-frame clones, some missing. The table includes 50,000 or so clones, 85% detected once. Sequenced material: CD4+ or CD8+ T cells sorted from blood, taken in a trial of the OX40 agonist ivuxolimab. The receptors stem from an adult with an advanced solid tumor such as melanoma, head and neck, liver or kidney cancer.

This chain joins TRBV7-9 and TRBJ1-5, with a possible D match to TRBD1 (6 bases). The CDR3 is 15 residues long. V lost 3 bases to trimming and J lost 6 bases, with 15 bases between them. Looked up from germline, CDR1 is SEHNR and CDR2 is FQNEAQ (reference sequence). CDR3 nucleotides: TGTGCCAGCAGCTTCGAGGGGGAGTCGGTTCAGCCCCAGCATTTT. It yields the protein CASSFEGESVQPQHF.

This chain joins TRBV7-6 and TRBJ2-5, with TRBD1 as a possible D gene (6 bases). This CDR3 is 14 amino acids long. The germline CDR1 and CDR2 sequences are SGHVS and FNYEAQ. V lost 2 bases and J lost 3, with 10 bases in between. The CDR3 spells CASSLNRVEETQYF. The DNA for the CDR3 is TGTGCCAGCAGCTTAAACAGGGTCGAAGAGACCCAGTACTTC.

The V and J genes are TRBV7-8 and TRBJ1-1, with D unresolved. Trimming shortened V by 0 bases and J by 8 bases, and 7 bases separated the two germline ends. The CDR3 has 12 amino acids. The V gene's germline CDR1 is SGHVS and CDR2 FQNEAQ. The CDR3 DNA sequence: TGTGCCAGCAGCTTAGCGAGTGAGGAAGCTTTCTTT. This codes for CASSLASEEAFF.

This clone was observed once. The chain carries TRBV7-8 and TRBJ2-7, with D uncertain. The CDR3 consists of 11 residues. Per the germline V gene, CDR1 is SGHVS and CDR2 is FQNEAQ. V dropped 5 bases and J dropped 2 bases, with 4 bases sitting between them. Written as DNA, the CDR3 is TGTGCCAGCAGCGACACCTACGAGCAGTACTTC. Translation: CASSDTYEQYF.

The V and J genes are TRBV6-5 and TRBJ2-2; D is perhaps TRBD1 (6 bases). CDR3 length: 14 residues. The germline CDR1 and CDR2 sequences are MNHEY and SVGAGI. Trimming cost V 5 bases and J 2 bases, with 9 bases left between them. Here the CDR3 reads CASSKTGNTGELFF. The CDR3 DNA reads as TGTGCCAGCAGTAAGACAGGAAACACCGGGGAGCTGTTTTTT.

The chain has TRBV18 and TRBJ2-1; D unclear. The CDR3 has 12 amino acids. Trimming removed 4 bases from V and 4 bases from J, with 5 bases in between. From germline, CDR1 is KGHSH and CDR2 LQKENI. CDR3 DNA: TGTGCCAGCTCACTTGGATACAATGAGCAGTTCTTC. Protein: CASSLGYNEQFF.

The V call is TRBV6-5, the J call TRBJ1-5, with 9 nucleotides matching TRBD1. This CDR3 region has 12 residues. The germline V gene has CDR1 MNHEY and CDR2 SVGAGI. Trimming took 7 bases from V and 6 from J; bases not matched to a gene: 1. The CDR3 sequence is CASTTGGQPQHF. DNA of the CDR3: TGTGCCAGCACGACAGGGGGTCAGCCCCAGCATTTT.

V is TRBV13 and J is TRBJ2-1; TRBD2 matches at 14 bases. Germline assignment: CDR1 PRHDT and CDR2 FYEKMQ (reference sequence). The CDR3 is 17 amino acids. With V trimmed by 5 bases and J by 1 base, 4 bases remained unmatched. This CDR3 reads CASSPGTSGGSYNEQFF. Written as DNA, the CDR3 is TGTGCCAGCAGCCCCGGGACTAGCGGGGGTTCCTACAATGAGCAGTTCTTC. Combining the CDR3 with reference TRBV13 and TRBJ2-1 gives the whole variable domain AAGVIQSPRHLIKEKRETATLKCYPIPRHDTVYWYQQGPGQDPQFLISFYEKMQSDKGSIPDRFSAQQFSDYHSELNMSSLELGDSALYFCASSPGTSGGSYNEQFFGPGTRLTVL.

A few counts support this clone. V and J are TRBV6-6 and TRBJ1-6; D is undetermined. Germline lookup yields CDR1 MNHNY and CDR2 SVGAGI (reference sequence). The CDR3 has 15 amino acids. Trimming removed 7 bases at V and 1 base at J, with 11 bases between. The CDR3 nucleotides read TGTGCCAGCATGAGGTGGGGTTCCTATAATTCACCCCTCCACTTT. This codes for CASMRWGSYNSPLHF.

This chain uses TRBV19 with TRBJ2-2; TRBD1 is a possible D gene (5 bases). The CDR3 spans 14 residues. V shed 6 bases and J shed 4 bases, with 12 bases lying between them. The germline V gene has CDR1 LNHDA and CDR2 SQIVND (reference sequence). The CDR3 sequence is CASSDQGTTGELFF. In DNA form, the CDR3 reads TGTGCCAGTAGCGACCAGGGTACCACCGGGGAGCTGTTTTTT.

The chain combines TRBV28 with TRBJ2-7, with 9 bases that match TRBD1. Germline CDR1 and CDR2: MDHEN and SYDVKM. This CDR3 has 14 amino acids. J gave up 3 bases and V 3 bases, and 3 bases lay outside the gene matches. The DNA for the CDR3 is TGTGCCAGCAGTTTTGGGACAGGGCGCTACGAGCAGTACTTC. This sequence encodes CASSFGTGRYEQYF.

This clone was detected once. The chain recombines TRBV28 with TRBJ2-7; D is perhaps TRBD2 (5 bases). Trimming shortened V by 6 bases and J by 3 bases, and 12 bases separated the two germline ends. The CDR3 runs to 13 residues. The germline V gene encodes CDR1 MDHEN and CDR2 SYDVKM. DNA for the CDR3: TGTGCCAGCAGGCTGGTGGGAGACTACGAGCAGTACTTC. It translates to CASRLVGDYEQYF.

V usage is TRBV28 and J usage is TRBJ2-1; no definite D call. V was pared by 8 bases and J by 2 bases, with 16 bases between. This CDR3 contains 15 residues. CDR1 and CDR2 (germline): MDHEN, SYDVKM. The DNA of the CDR3 is TGTGCCAGCTGCGCGGTTGCTTCCACCTACAATGAGCAGTTCTTC. This translates into CASCAVASTYNEQFF.

The V gene is TRBV10-1, the J gene TRBJ1-1; D call uncertain. The CDR3 length is 14 residues. From germline, CDR1 is WNHNN and CDR2 SYGVQD (reference sequence). V dropped 6 bases and J dropped 7 bases, with 18 bases sitting between them. CDR3 coding DNA: TGCGCCAGCAGCTTTTTTTCTTTGGGGATTGAAGCTTTCTTT. Amino acid sequence: CASSFFSLGIEAFF.

The J gene is TRBJ2-2, the V gene TRBV9; 12 positions agree with TRBD1. V shed 0 bases, J shed 5 bases, and the junction held 5 bases outside the gene matches. CDR3 length: 17 residues. Germline lookup yields CDR1 SGDLS and CDR2 YYNGEE. The CDR3 spells CASSVGDRGRETGELFF. The CDR3 DNA reads TGTGCCAGCAGCGTAGGGGACAGGGGGCGCGAGACCGGGGAGCTGTTTTTT.

This chain joins TRBV6-5 and TRBJ2-7; D tentatively reads TRBD1 or TRBD2 (5 bases each). This CDR3 has 14 residues. Germline lookup yields CDR1 MNHEY and CDR2 SVGAGI. V gave up 6 bases and J gave up 4 bases, with 16 bases separating them. CDR3 in DNA: TGTGCCAGCAGACCGGGACCGTCGGTGTACGAGCAGTACGTC. Its protein product is CASRPGPSVYEQYV.

For this clone: One end of the junction is discordant with germline, which a read error may explain. The rearrangement joins TRBV6-1 to TRBJ2-7; TRBD1 agrees at 7 bases. This CDR3 has 16 amino acids. Germline V lookup: CDR1 MNHNS, CDR2 SASEGT. The CDR3 nucleotides are TGTGCCAGCAGCGAAGACCCGGGGACAGTCTCCTACGAGCAGTACTTC. This codes for CASSEDPGTVSYEQYF.

This clone came up once. The J gene is TRBJ2-2, the V gene TRBV7-8; 8 bases map to TRBD1. This CDR3 is 15 amino acids long. Germline assignment: CDR1 SGHVS and CDR2 FQNEAQ. V shed 1 base and J 6 bases; nucleotides not matched to a gene: 4. The CDR3 protein is CASSLGTGSPGELFF. DNA for the CDR3: TGTGCCAGCAGCTTAGGGACAGGGAGTCCCGGGGAGCTGTTTTTT.

In regard to this clone: Other DNA sequences in the sample encode the same CDR3. The chain combines TRBV27 with TRBJ2-2, with D hard to call. This CDR3 is built from 13 residues. Per germline, CDR1 MNHEY and CDR2 SMNVEV (reference sequence). Trimming left V 3 bases short and J 5 bases short, with 7 bases between. The CDR3 DNA follows: TGTGCCAGCAGTTTCCGGCGGACCGGGGAGCTGTTTTTT. Its translation: CASSFRRTGELFF.

The rearrangement uses TRBV5-1 and TRBJ2-3; D gene ambiguous. Deletions cut 1 base from V and 4 bases from J, with 4 bases between. CDR3 length equals 12 residues. Germline assignment: CDR1 SGHRS and CDR2 YFSETQ. CDR3 bases: TGCGCCAGCAGCTTGTTACCAGATACGCAGTATTTT. This sequence encodes CASSLLPDTQYF.

This clone occurred a few times. This chain connects TRBV9 to TRBJ1-1; D remains ambiguous. The CDR3 has 13 residues. V was pared by 0 bases and J by 6 bases, with 9 bases between. The germline V gene encodes CDR1 SGDLS and CDR2 YYNGEE. CDR3 loop: CASSVGYGPEAFF. The CDR3 DNA reads TGTGCCAGCAGCGTAGGATACGGCCCTGAAGCTTTCTTT.

The chain recombines TRBV5-6 with TRBJ1-1, with 9 bases that match TRBD1. Germline V gene sequence: CDR1 SGHDT, CDR2 YYEEEE. V trimming: 5 bases; J trimming: 0 bases; junction bases outside the gene matches: 11. The CDR3 consists of 17 residues. CDR3 in DNA: TGTGCCAGCAGTTCCTGGACAGGGGAAATAATGAACACTGAAGCTTTCTTT. Translating gives CASSSWTGEIMNTEAFF.

The V gene is TRBV9, the J gene TRBJ2-3, with 12 positions matching TRBD2. CDR1 is SGDLS and CDR2 is YYNGEE in the germline V gene. J was trimmed by 3 bases and V by 3 bases; bases with no gene match: 5. The CDR3 runs 16 residues. The CDR3 DNA is TGTGCCAGCAGCGGGAGACTAGCGGGGGATACAGATACGCAGTATTTT. Translation gives CASSGRLAGDTDTQYF. Looking up the rest from reference TRBV9 and TRBJ2-3 gives the full variable domain: DSGVTQTPKHLITATGQRVTLRCSPRSGDLSVYWYQQSLDQGLQFLIQYYNGEERAKGNILERFSAQQFPDLHSELNLSSLELGDSALYFCASSGRLAGDTDTQYFGPGTRLTVL.

The chain carries TRBV6-5 and TRBJ1-1, with D tentatively TRBD1 (5 bases). The CDR3 contains 16 residues. V lost 2 bases, J lost 11 bases, and 24 bases lay in between. The germline V gene encodes CDR1 MNHEY and CDR2 SVGAGI. The CDR3 DNA is TGTGCCAGCAGTTACACCTTGGGGGGAGGTTTAGCTACCGCTTTCTTT. This sequence encodes CASSYTLGGGLATAFF.

The rearrangement joins TRBV7-2 to TRBJ1-1, with TRBD1 matching 10 bases. Trimming took 2 bases from V and 3 from J; bases not matched to a gene: 3. CDR3 length equals 15 residues. Germline lookup yields CDR1 SGHTA and CDR2 FQGNSA. CDR3 in amino acids: CASSLMDRGYTEAFF. CDR3 in DNA: TGTGCCAGCAGCTTAATGGACAGGGGGTACACTGAAGCTTTCTTT.

By share, this clone ranks as medium-sized. The J gene is TRBJ1-5, the V gene TRBV4-1; no reliable D call. The CDR3 extends over 15 amino acids. Trimming removed 6 bases from V and 0 bases from J, with 12 bases in between. From germline, CDR1 is MGHRA and CDR2 YSYEKL. CDR3 loop: CASRGRPNSNQPQHF. The CDR3 DNA follows: TGCGCCAGCAGGGGCAGGCCAAATAGCAATCAGCCCCAGCATTTT.